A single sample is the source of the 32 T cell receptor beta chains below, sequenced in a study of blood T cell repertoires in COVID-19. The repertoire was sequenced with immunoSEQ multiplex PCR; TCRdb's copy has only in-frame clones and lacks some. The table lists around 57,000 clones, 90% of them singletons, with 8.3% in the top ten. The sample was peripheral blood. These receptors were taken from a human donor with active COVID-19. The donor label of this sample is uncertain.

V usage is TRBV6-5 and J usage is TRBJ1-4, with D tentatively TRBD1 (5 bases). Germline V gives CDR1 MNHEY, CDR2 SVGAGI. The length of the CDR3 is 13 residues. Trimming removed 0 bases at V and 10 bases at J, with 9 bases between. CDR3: CASSYSTGGKLFF. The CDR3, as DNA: TGTGCCAGCAGTTACTCGACGGGGGGAAAACTGTTTTTT.

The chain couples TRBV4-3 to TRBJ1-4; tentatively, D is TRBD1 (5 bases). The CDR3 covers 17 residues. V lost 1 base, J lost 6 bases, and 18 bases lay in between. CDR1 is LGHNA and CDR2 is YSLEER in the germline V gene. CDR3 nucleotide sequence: TGCGCCAGCAGCCAAGCTGACGGGGGGTGGGGTTATGAAAAACTGTTTTTT. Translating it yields CASSQADGGWGYEKLFF.

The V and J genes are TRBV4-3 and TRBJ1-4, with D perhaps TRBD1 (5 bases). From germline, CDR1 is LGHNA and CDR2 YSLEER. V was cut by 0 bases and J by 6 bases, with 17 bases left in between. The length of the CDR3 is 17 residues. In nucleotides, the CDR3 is TGCGCCAGCAGCCAAGATGGTGTCGGGGGGAAGGATGAAAAACTGTTTTTT. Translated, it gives CASSQDGVGGKDEKLFF.

This CDR3 is CASSFAGGATGELFF. For the CDR3, the DNA is TGCGCCAGCAGCTTTGCAGGGGGCGCGACCGGGGAGCTGTTTTTT. This chain connects TRBV5-1 to TRBJ2-2, with TRBD1 identical over 8 bases. CDR1 and CDR2 (germline): SGHRS, YFSETQ. The ends lost 2 bases at V and 5 bases at J; junction bases unmatched: 5. This CDR3 comprises 15 residues.

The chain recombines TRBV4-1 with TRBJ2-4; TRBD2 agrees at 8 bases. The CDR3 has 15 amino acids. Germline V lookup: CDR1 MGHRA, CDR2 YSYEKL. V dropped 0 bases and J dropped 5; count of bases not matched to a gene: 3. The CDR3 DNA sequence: TGCGCCAGCAGCCAAGAGCTAGCGGGTGAAAACATTCAGTACTTC. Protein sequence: CASSQELAGENIQYF.

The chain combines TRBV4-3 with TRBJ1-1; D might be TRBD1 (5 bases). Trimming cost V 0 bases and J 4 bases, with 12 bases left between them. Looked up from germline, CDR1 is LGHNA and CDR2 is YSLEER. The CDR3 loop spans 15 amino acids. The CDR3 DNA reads TGCGCCAGCAGCCAAGAGGGGGTCGGGGGCACTGAAGCTTTCTTT. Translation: CASSQEGVGGTEAFF.

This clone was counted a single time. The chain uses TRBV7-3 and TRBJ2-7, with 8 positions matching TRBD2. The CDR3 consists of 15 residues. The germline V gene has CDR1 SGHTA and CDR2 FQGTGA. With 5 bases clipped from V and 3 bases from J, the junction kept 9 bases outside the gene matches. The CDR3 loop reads CASSLTGGQHYEQYF. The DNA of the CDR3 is TGTGCCAGCAGCCTCACGGGGGGGCAACACTACGAGCAGTACTTC.

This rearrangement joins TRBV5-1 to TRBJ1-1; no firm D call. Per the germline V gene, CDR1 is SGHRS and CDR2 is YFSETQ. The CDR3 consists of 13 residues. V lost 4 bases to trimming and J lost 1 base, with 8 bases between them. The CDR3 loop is CASSLRQNTEAFF. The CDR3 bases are TGCGCCAGCAGCCTTAGACAGAACACTGAAGCTTTCTTT.

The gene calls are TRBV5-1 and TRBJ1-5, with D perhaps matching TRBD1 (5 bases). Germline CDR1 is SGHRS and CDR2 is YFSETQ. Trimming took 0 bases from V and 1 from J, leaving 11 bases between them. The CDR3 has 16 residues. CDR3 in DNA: TGCGCCAGCAGCTTGGCCGGGGGAGGAAGCAATCAGCCCCAGCATTTT. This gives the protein CASSLAGGGSNQPQHF.

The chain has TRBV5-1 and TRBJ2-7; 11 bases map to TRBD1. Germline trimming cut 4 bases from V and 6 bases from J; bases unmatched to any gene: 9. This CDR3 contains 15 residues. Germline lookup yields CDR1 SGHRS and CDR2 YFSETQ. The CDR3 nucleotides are TGCGCCAGCAGCCTTAGGACAGGGGGCGGGGGCGAGCAGTACTTC. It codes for CASSLRTGGGGEQYF. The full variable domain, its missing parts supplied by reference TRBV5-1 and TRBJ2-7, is KAGVTQTPRYLIKTRGQQVTLSCSPISGHRSVSWYQQTPGQGLQFLFEYFSETQRNKGNFPGRFSGRQFSNSRSEMNVSTLELGDSALYLCASSLRTGGGGEQYFGPGTRLTVT.

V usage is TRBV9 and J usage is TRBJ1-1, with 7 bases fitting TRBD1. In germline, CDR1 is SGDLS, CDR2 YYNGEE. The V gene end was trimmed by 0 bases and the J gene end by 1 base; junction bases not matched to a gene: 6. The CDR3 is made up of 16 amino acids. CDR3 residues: CASSVATGIGNTEAFF. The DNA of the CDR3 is TGTGCCAGCAGCGTAGCGACAGGGATAGGGAACACTGAAGCTTTCTTT.

CDR3 DNA: TGTGCTAGTGGCCCGTCTTTTGGGACAGGTAGCTATGGCTACACCTTC. Translation gives CASGPSFGTGSYGYTF. The chain is built from TRBV12-5 and TRBJ1-2, with TRBD1 identical over 8 bases. CDR1 is LGHNT and CDR2 is FRNRAP in the germline V gene. V lost 6 bases and J lost 4; bases outside the gene matches: 13. CDR3 size: 16 residues.

DNA of the CDR3: TGTGCCAGCGGGGAGGACAGGGCCTCCTACGAGCAGTACTTC. Translated, it gives CASGEDRASYEQYF. This chain joins TRBV7-9 and TRBJ2-7; 8 bases align to TRBD1. CDR1 is SEHNR and CDR2 is FQNEAQ in the germline V gene (reference sequence). Trimming took 8 bases from V and 0 from J; bases not matched to a gene: 6. The CDR3 has 14 amino acids.

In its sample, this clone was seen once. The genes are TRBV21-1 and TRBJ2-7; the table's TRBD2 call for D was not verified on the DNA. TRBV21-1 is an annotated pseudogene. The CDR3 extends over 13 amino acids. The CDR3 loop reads CASSKVVRYEQYF. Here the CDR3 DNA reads TGTGCCAGCAGCAAAGTTGTGAGGTACGAGCAGTACTTC.

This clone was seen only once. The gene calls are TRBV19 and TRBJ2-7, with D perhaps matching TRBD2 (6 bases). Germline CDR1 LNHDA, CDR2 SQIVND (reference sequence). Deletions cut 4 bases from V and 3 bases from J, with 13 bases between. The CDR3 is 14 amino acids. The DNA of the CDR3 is TGTGCCAGTAGTACCTTAGCGGAGTTCTACGAGCAGTACTTC. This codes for CASSTLAEFYEQYF. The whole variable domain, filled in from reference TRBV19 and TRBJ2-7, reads DGGITQSPKYLFRKEGQNVTLSCEQNLNHDAMYWYRQDPGQGLRLIYYSQIVNDFQKGDIAEGYSVSREKKESFPLTVTSAQKNPTAFYLCASSTLAEFYEQYFGPGTRLTVT.

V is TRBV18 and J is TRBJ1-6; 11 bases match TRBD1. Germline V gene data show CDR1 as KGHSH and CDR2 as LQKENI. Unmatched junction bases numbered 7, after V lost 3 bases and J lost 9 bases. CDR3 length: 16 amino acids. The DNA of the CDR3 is TGTGCCAGCTCACCCCGCCGGGACAGGGGGAGTTCACCCCTCCACTTT. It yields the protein CASSPRRDRGSSPLHF.

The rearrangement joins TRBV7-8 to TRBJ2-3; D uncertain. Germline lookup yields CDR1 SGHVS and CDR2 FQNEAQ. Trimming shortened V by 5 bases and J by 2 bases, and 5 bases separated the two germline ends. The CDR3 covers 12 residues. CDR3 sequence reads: CASSPPTDTQYF. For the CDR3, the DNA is TGTGCCAGCAGCCCTCCCACAGATACGCAGTATTTT. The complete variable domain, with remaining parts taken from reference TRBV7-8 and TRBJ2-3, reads GAGVSQSPRYKVAKRGQDVALRCDPISGHVSLFWYQQALGQGPEFLTYFQNEAQLDKSGLPSDRFFAERPEGSVSTLKIQRTQQEDSAVYLCASSPPTDTQYFGPGTRLTVL.

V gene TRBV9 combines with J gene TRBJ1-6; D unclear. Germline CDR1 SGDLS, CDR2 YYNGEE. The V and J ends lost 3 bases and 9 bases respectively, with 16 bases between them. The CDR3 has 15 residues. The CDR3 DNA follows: TGTGCCAGCAGCGCGAGGGTGGGTACAAGTTCACCCCTCCACTTT. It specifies CASSARVGTSSPLHF.

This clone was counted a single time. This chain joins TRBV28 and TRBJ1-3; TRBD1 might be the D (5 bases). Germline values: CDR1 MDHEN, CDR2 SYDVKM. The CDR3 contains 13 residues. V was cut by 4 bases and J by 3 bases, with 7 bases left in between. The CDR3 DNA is TGTGCCAGCAGTTCAGGGAATGGAAACACCATATATTTT. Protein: CASSSGNGNTIYF. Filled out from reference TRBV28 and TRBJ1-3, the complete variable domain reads DVKVTQSSRYLVKRTGEKVFLECVQDMDHENMFWYRQDPGLGLRLIYFSYDVKMKEKGDIPEGYSVSREKKERFSLILESASTNQTSMYLCASSSGNGNTIYFGEGSWLTVV.

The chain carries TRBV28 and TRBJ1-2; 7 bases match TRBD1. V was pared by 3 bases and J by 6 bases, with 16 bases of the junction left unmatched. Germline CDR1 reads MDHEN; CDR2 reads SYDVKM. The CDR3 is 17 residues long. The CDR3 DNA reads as TGTGCCAGCAGTTTGGGATTTCTGCTGGGACAGTGGGATGGCTACACCTTC. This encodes CASSLGFLLGQWDGYTF.

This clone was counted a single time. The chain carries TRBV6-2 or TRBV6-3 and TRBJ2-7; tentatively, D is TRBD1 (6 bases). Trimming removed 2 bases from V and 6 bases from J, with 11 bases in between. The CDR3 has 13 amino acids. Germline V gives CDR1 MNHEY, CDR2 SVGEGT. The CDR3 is CASSYGTIGEQYF. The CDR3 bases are TGTGCCAGCAGTTACGGGACAATAGGCGAGCAGTACTTC.

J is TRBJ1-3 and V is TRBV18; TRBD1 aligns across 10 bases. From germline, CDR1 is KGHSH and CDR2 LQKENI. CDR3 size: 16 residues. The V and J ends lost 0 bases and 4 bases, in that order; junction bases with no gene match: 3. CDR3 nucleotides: TGTGCCAGCTCACCACCCGGACAGGGGGTAGGAAACACCATATATTTT. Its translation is CASSPPGQGVGNTIYF.

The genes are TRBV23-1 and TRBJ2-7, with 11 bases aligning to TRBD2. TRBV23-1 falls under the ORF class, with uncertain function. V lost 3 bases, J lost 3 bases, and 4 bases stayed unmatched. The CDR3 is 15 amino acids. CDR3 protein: CASSQTSGADYEQYF. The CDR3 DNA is TGCGCCAGCAGTCAGACTAGCGGGGCCGACTACGAGCAGTACTTC.

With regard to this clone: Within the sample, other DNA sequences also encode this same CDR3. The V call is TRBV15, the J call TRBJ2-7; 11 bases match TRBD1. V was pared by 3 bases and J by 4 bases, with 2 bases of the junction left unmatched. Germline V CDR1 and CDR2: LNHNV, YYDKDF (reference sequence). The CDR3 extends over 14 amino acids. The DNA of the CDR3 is TGTGCCACCAGCAGGGGACAGGGGGGGTACGAGCAGTACTTC. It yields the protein CATSRGQGGYEQYF.

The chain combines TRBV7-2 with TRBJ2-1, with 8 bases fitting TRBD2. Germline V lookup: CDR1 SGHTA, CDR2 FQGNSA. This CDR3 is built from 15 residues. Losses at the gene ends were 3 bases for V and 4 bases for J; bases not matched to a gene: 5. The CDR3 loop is CASSLTGGLYNEQFF. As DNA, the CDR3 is TGTGCCAGCAGCTTGACGGGGGGGCTGTACAATGAGCAGTTCTTC.

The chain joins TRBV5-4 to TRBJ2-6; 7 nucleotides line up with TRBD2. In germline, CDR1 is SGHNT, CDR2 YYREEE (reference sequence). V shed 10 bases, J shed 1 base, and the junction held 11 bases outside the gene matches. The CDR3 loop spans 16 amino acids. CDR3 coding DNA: TGTGCCCAGCATTGGACTAGTTCTTCTGGGGCCAACGTCCTGACTTTC. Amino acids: CAQHWTSSSGANVLTF. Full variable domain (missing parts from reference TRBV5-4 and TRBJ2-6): ETGVTQSPTHLIKTRGQQVTLRCSSQSGHNTVSWYQQALGQGPQFIFQYYREEENGRGNFPPRFSGLQFPNYSSELNVNALELDDSALYLCAQHWTSSSGANVLTFGAGSRLTVL.

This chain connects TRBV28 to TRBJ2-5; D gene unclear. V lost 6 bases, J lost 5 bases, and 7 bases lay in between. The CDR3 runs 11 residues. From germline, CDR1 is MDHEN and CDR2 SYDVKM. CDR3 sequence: CASSPRETQYF. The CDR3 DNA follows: TGTGCCAGCAGCCCTCGGGAGACCCAGTACTTC.

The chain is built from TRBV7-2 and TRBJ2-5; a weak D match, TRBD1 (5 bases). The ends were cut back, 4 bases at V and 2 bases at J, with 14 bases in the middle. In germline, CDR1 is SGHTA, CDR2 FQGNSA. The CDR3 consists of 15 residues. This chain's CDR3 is CASSYSGWGQETQYF. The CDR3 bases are TGTGCCAGCAGCTATTCAGGGTGGGGACAAGAGACCCAGTACTTC.

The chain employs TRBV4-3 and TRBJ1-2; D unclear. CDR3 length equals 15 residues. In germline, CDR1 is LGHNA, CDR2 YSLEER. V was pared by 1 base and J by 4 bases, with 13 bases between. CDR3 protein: CASSQVSGVSYGYTF. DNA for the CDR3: TGCGCCAGCAGCCAAGTTTCCGGGGTGAGCTATGGCTACACCTTC.

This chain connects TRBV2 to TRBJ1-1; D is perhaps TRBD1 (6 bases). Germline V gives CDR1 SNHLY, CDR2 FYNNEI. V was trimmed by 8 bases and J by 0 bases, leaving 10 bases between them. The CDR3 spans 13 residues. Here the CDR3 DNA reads TGTGCCAGCGCTACAGGGTTGAACACTGAAGCTTTCTTT. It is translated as CASATGLNTEAFF.

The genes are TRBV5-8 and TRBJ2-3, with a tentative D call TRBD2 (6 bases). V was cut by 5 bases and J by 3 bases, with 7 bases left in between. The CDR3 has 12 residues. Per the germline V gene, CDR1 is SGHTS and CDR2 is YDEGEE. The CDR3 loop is CASRGRTDTQYF. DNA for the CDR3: TGTGCCAGCAGGGGGAGGACAGATACGCAGTATTTT.

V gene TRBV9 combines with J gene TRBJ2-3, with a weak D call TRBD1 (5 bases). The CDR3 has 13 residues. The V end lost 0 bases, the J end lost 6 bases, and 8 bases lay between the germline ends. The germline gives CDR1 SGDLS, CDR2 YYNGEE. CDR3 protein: CASSVVGADTQYF. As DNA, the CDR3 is TGTGCCAGCAGCGTAGTAGGGGCCGATACGCAGTATTTT.